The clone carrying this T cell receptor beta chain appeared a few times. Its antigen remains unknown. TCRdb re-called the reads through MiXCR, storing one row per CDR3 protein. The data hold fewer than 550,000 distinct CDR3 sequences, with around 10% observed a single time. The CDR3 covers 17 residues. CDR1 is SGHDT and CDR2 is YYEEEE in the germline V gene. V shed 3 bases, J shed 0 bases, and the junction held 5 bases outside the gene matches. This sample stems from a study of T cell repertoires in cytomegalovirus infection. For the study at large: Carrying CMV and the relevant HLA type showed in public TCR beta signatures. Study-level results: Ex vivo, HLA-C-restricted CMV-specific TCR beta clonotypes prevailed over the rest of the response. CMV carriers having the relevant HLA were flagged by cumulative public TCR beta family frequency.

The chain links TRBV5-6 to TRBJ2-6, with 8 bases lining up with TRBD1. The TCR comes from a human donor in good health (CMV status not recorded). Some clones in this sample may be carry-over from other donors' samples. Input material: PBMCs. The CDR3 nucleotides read TGTGCCAGCAGCTCAGGACAGGGACCCTCTGGGGCCAACGTCCTGACTTTC. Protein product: CASSSGQGPSGANVLTF.